A selection of T cell receptor beta chains follows, all from one sample in a study of blood T cell repertoires in COVID-19. The assay was immunoSEQ multiplex PCR, and TCRdb's table has in-frame clones only and misses some. The repertoire includes about 120,000 clones, approximately 82% of them detected once, and 3.8% sits in the top ten. The sequencing sample was made of peripheral blood. The source is a woman over 75 with acute or convalescent COVID-19. Both conserved end residues are part of each CDR3. Fields, in order: CDR3 length, V gene, D gene, clone size, J gene, CDR3 DNA, CDR3 protein. The D gene is left open where the match is weak. Expanded clones are given a class, and other clones once, few, many or no size at all.

16,TRBV6-5,-,-,TRBJ1-6,TGTGCCAGCAGTTACTCCCGGGGTTTTGGGAATTCACCCCTCCACTTT,CASSYSRGFGNSPLHF
13,TRBV25-1,-,-,TRBJ2-3,TGTGCCAGCAGTCCCGATGGGGGGAGACACGAGTATTTT,CASSPDGGRHEYF
15,TRBV10-1,TRBD1,-,TRBJ2-2,TGCGCCAGCAGGGCGAGACAGGGGAAGGACGGGGAGCTGTTTTTT,CASRARQGKDGELFF
14,TRBV7-9,-,-,TRBJ2-1,TGTGCCAGCAGCTTATCCACGACTAGCAATGAGCAGTTCTTC,CASSLSTTSNEQFF
14,TRBV28,TRBD1,few,TRBJ1-2,TGTGCCAGCGGAAGAATGGGGACAGGGCAGGGCTACACCTTC,CASGRMGTGQGYTF
15,TRBV6-5,TRBD1,-,TRBJ1-2,TGTGCCAGCAGGAATCGGGACAGGGGAGCCTATGGCTACACCTTC,CASRNRDRGAYGYTF
14,TRBV7-4,TRBD1,-,TRBJ2-7,TGTGCCAGCAGCCTCCCAGACAGGGTCTACGAGCAGTACTTC,CASSLPDRVYEQYF
14,TRBV6-5,-,-,TRBJ1-3,TGTGCCAGCAGTCCCACAGGGTTCGGAAACACCATATATTTT,CASSPTGFGNTIYF
16,TRBV4-3,TRBD2,-,TRBJ2-1,TGCGCCAGCAGCCAAGAAGCGGGGAACTCCTACAATGAGCAGTTCTTC,CASSQEAGNSYNEQFF
14,TRBV21-1,-,-,TRBJ1-2,TGTGCCAGCAGCTCCGGACAGGGTATAGGTGGCTACACCTTC,CASSSGQGIGGYTF
17,TRBV28,TRBD1,-,TRBJ2-5,TGTGCCAGCAGCCCCCGGGACAGGGGGTTCTCGGGAGAGACCCAGTACTTC,CASSPRDRGFSGETQYF
16,TRBV7-3,TRBD2,-,TRBJ2-2,TGTGCCAGCAGCCCGAGCGGGGGGACTAGTTCCGGGGAGCTGTTTTTT,CASSPSGGTSSGELFF
15,TRBV5-6,-,-,TRBJ1-2,TGTGCCAGCAGCCCGGTCGGGGTAGATGGCTATGGCTACACCTTC,CASSPVGVDGYGYTF
18,TRBV7-9,TRBD1,many,TRBJ1-1,TGTGCCAGCAGCTTAAATACAGGGGGCGCGAGGGAGGACACTGAAGCTTTCTTT,CASSLNTGGAREDTEAFF
14,TRBV29-1,TRBD2,-,TRBJ2-7,TGCAGCGTTGGAGGACTAGCGGGAGTCAACGAGCAGTACTTC,CSVGGLAGVNEQYF
13,TRBV5-1,TRBD2,-,TRBJ2-5,TGCGCCAGCAGGACTAGCGGGGGTGAGACCCAGTACTTC,CASRTSGGETQYF
14,TRBV5-8,TRBD1,-,TRBJ2-1,TGTGCCAGCAGCAAAGGGACAGGGTACAATGAGCAGTTCTTC,CASSKGTGYNEQFF
16,TRBV5-1,TRBD1,-,TRBJ1-1,TGCGCCAGCAGCCCGTCACCGGGACAGCGGAACACTGAAGCTTTCTTT,CASSPSPGQRNTEAFF
14,TRBV6-5,-,-,TRBJ1-3,TGTGCCAGCAGCGACAGCGTCTCTGGAAACACCATATATTTT,CASSDSVSGNTIYF
13,TRBV28,TRBD1,-,TRBJ2-7,TGTGCCAGCACACGGACAGGACGTTACGAGCAGTACTTC,CASTRTGRYEQYF
14,TRBV27,-,few,TRBJ2-3,TGTGCCAGCAGTTTGCGGCGCGGGACAGATACGCAGTATTTT,CASSLRRGTDTQYF
16,TRBV5-1,TRBD1,-,TRBJ1-4,TGCGCCAGCAGCGTCGGACAGGGGGCAGATAATGAAAAACTGTTTTTT,CASSVGQGADNEKLFF
14,TRBV2,-,-,TRBJ2-5,TGTGCCAGCAGTGAATACAGAACCCAAGAGACCCAGTACTTC,CASSEYRTQETQYF
13,TRBV6-5,-,-,TRBJ2-1,TGTGCCAGCCCCCTTGGGACTTTCAATGAGCAGTTCTTC,CASPLGTFNEQFF
18,TRBV28,TRBD1,-,TRBJ1-5,TGTGCCAGCACCTCCCTCTTCTGGACAGGGGGGAGCAATCAGCCCCAGCATTTT,CASTSLFWTGGSNQPQHF
16,TRBV29-1,TRBD2,-,TRBJ2-3,TGCAGCGTTGGGAGGAGCAAGCGGGGGGGCCGGGATACGCAGTATTTT,CSVGRSKRGGRDTQYF
17,TRBV2,-,-,TRBJ1-2,TGTGCCATCTCTGGGGTCCGGGGATCGGTGCTTAACTATGGCTACACCTTC,CAISGVRGSVLNYGYTF
16,TRBV28,TRBD2,-,TRBJ2-1,TGTGCCAGCACCATGGGGGGTAGCGGGAAGGGCAATGAGCAGTTCTTC,CASTMGGSGKGNEQFF
13,TRBV7-2,TRBD1,once,TRBJ2-5,TGTGCCACCGGGACAGGGGGCCGGGGGGCCCAGTACTTC,CATGTGGRGAQYF
18,TRBV7-9,TRBD1,-,TRBJ2-3,TGTGCCAGCAGCTTAGCCGGGACAGGGGGCTTTGTCACAGATACGCAGTATTTT,CASSLAGTGGFVTDTQYF
14,TRBV19,-,-,TRBJ2-2,TGTGCCAGTAGTTACCAAGCGTTGCCCGGGGAGCTGTTTTTT,CASSYQALPGELFF
16,TRBV5-4,TRBD1,-,TRBJ2-7,TGTGCCAGCAGCCCCCGGGTAGGGACAGGGTCCTACGAGCAGTACTTC,CASSPRVGTGSYEQYF
13,TRBV3-1/TRBV3-2,TRBD2,once,TRBJ2-7,TGTGCCAGCAGCAACCTAGCGGCCTACGAGCAGTACTTC,CASSNLAAYEQYF
20,TRBV30,TRBD2,-,TRBJ2-5,TGTGCCTGGAGTCCAAATCCGGGACTAGCGGGAGTAGGGCGATCAGAGACCCAGTACTTC,CAWSPNPGLAGVGRSETQYF
17,TRBV19,TRBD1,-,TRBJ2-7,TGTGCCAGTAGTATAATGGCGGGTGGGACAGATAACTACGAGCAGTACTTC,CASSIMAGGTDNYEQYF
14,TRBV27,TRBD1,once,TRBJ1-5,TGTGCCAGCAGGGGACAGGGATTAACTCAGCCCCAGCATTTT,CASRGQGLTQPQHF
15,TRBV29-1,TRBD2,-,TRBJ2-7,TGCAGCGTTGAAACGGGGGGGCATAGGACCTACGAGCAGTACTTC,CSVETGGHRTYEQYF
15,TRBV3-1/TRBV3-2,-,few,TRBJ1-2,TGTGCCAGCAGCGTGGCCGGCAGGGGCGAGGGTGGCTACACCTTC,CASSVAGRGEGGYTF
13,TRBV5-1,-,-,TRBJ1-1,TGCGCCAGCAGCCTAAGGGGGAACACTGAAGCTTTCTTT,CASSLRGNTEAFF
16,TRBV19,TRBD1,-,TRBJ2-1,TGTGCCAGTAGTCTCCCGGGACAGGGGGCAGTTAATGAGCAGTTCTTC,CASSLPGQGAVNEQFF
18,TRBV24-1,-,-,TRBJ2-7,TGTGCCACCAGTGATGAAGGGAGGGTTGGACAGACCCGCTACGAGCAGTACTTC,CATSDEGRVGQTRYEQYF
14,TRBV3-1/TRBV3-2,-,-,TRBJ1-2,TGTGCCAGCAGCCAAGATTGGGCCGCCTATGGCTACACCTTC,CASSQDWAAYGYTF
16,TRBV11-1,TRBD2,-,TRBJ2-7,TGTGCCAGCAGCCCCACAAGCGGGATGAGCTCCTACGAGCAGTACTTC,CASSPTSGMSSYEQYF
13,TRBV6-2/TRBV6-3,TRBD2,-,TRBJ2-2,TGTGCCAGCAGTACTAGCGAGGCCGGGGAGCTGTTTTTT,CASSTSEAGELFF
16,TRBV3-1/TRBV3-2,TRBD2,few,TRBJ2-5,TGTGCCAGCAGCTCTCGAGGAGGTGGGAGCGGGAAGACCCAGTACTTC,CASSSRGGGSGKTQYF
16,TRBV5-1,-,-,TRBJ1-5,TGCGCCAGCAGCTTGACGACAGGAGACTACAATCAGCCCCAGCATTTT,CASSLTTGDYNQPQHF
16,TRBV11-3,-,once,TRBJ2-2,TGTGCCAGCAGCATAAGCGGGCCTTCAAACACCGGGGAGCTGTTTTTT,CASSISGPSNTGELFF